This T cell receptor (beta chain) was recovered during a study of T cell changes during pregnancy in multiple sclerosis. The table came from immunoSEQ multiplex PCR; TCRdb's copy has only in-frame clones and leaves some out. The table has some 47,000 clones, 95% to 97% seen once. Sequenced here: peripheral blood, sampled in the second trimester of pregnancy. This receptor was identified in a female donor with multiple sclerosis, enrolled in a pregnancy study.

The DNA of the CDR3 is TGTGCCAGCAGGCCTGACAGGGGCACAGATACGCAGTATTTT. Protein product: CASRPDRGTDTQYF. V and J are TRBV5-4 and TRBJ2-3; the match to TRBD1 covers 7 bases. CDR1 is SGHNT, CDR2 YYREEE, per germline (reference sequence). V shed 5 bases, J shed 1 base, and the junction held 4 bases outside the gene matches. The CDR3 has 14 residues.